This T cell receptor (beta chain) stems from a study of T-cell reconstitution after alpha-beta-depleted transplantation in children. General study findings and limits: Expanded clones from the graft, numbering several hundred, reportedly supplied alpha-beta T cells about two months after transplant.

Unique molecular identifiers tagged the TCRbeta library. TCRdb re-derived calls from the PCR reads in MiXCR, one entry per CDR3 protein. This sample has 600,000 to 700,000 distinct CDR3 sequences, with less than 15% found just once. Notes on this clonotype: Its antigen remains unidentified.

The V and J ends lost 0 bases and 0 bases, in that order; junction bases with no gene match: 4. Germline CDR1 reads DFQATT; CDR2 reads SNEGSKA (reference sequence). The CDR3 sequence is 18 residues long. This receptor was obtained from a girl between 2 and 10 years old with congenital amegakaryocytic thrombocytopenia, due to receive a stem cell transplant. The chain joins TRBV20-1 to TRBJ2-1, with 14 bases identical to TRBD2. Sequenced here: PBMCs, sampled before TCRalphabeta/CD19-depleted stem cell transplant. The CDR3 loop is CSARDWGTSGSSYNEQFF. In nucleotides, the CDR3 is TGCAGTGCTAGAGATTGGGGGACTAGCGGGAGCTCCTACAATGAGCAGTTCTTC.